This T cell receptor beta chain stems from a study of blood T cells in healthy people across ages (dated by TCRdb to between 2014 and 2017). For the wider study: In model experiments, template switching captured about one uniquely barcoded TCR beta cDNA molecule for every two T cells. Age-related changes in TCR beta repertoire diversity were measured in the study by deep sequencing normalized with unique cDNA molecular identifiers. The study analyzed two additional independent replicas of 1 million unique cDNA reads from the same blood draw for two donors, one aged 18 to 29 and one aged 80 or older. Four age groups were formed from the donors: young (average roughly 16 years), middle-aged (approximately 41), aged (62) and long-lived (82). The full study reports these points: Estimates of total diversity from one million sequenced T cells were regarded as lower bounds and underestimates. The long-lived group showed more naive CD4+ T cells, fewer expanded clones and increased TCR diversity than the aged group, suggesting age selection. Since profiling was done on bulk unsorted PBMCs, naive and antigen-experienced compartments could not be conclusively compared. Observed TCR beta diversity correlated strongly with the percentage of naive T cells measured by flow cytometry. Donor CMV infection status was unknown, potentially confounding age-related changes in expanded clonotypes. Observed TCR beta diversity per million T cells fell roughly linearly with age, and a significant reduction was already apparent by age about 38.

Library prep was done by 5' RACE. The data were produced on an Illumina HiSeq 2500. A second PCR of about 6 to 12 cycles was run with a J-beta primer mix and a sample-barcoded 5' primer. Each TCR beta cDNA molecule received a unique molecular identifier from a template-switch 5' adaptor carrying 12 random nucleotides. At least 2.5 million CDR3-containing paired-end reads were obtained from each sample. First-strand cDNA synthesis was performed from all RNA using the Mint cDNA synthesis kit, with priming by a TRBC-specific oligonucleotide. After uracil-DNA glycosylase treatment, a first 18-cycle PCR used universal primers M1SS and BC2_uni_R on all cDNA. The source study handled its data this way. Each sample was normalized by randomly selecting 1 million high-quality reads, each carrying a distinct molecular identifier. Reads with shared molecular identifiers were discarded instead of being binned into consensus sequences. CDR3 identification, clonotype clustering and error correction used MiTCR with a Q25 quality threshold and the strictest error-elimination algorithm. A nonparametric unseen species model with Euler transformation was used to estimate lower-bound total TCR beta diversity. TCRdb took the public reads, trimmed them with fastp at Q25, ran MiXCR for clone calling and kept in-frame beta chains. Each entry merges the rows of one CDR3 protein and shows their most common DNA and genes. The V and J calls and clone size are TCRdb's, not the authors'. Present in this sample are some 560,000 distinct CDR3 sequences, about 28% of which were seen just once. The leading ten clones occupy about 3.9% of the sample.

The CDR3 holds 16 amino acids from the cysteine to the phenylalanine. Only the CDR3 DNA stays, 48 bases, in frame from base 1. CDR1 and CDR2 were assigned from the germline V gene (reference sequence) as DFQATT and SNEGSKA. V is trimmed back by 1 base and J by 2 bases, and the junction contains 6 bases that no gene match accounts for. The donors were about 40 Caucasian individuals from Russia, aged about 6 to 100 years, who were systemically healthy. Each donor gave 9.5 to 10 milliliters of peripheral blood, drawn into EDTA-treated Vacutainer tubes. Ficoll-Paque density-gradient centrifugation was used to isolate PBMCs, with at least 6 million per sample. Total RNA was extracted from PBMCs with Trizol reagent, with at least 6 micrograms obtained per sample. The percentages of naive CD45RAhigh/CD27high T cells were determined by flow cytometry on a PBMC aliquot from every donor. About this clonotype: Its antigen is unknown. Base qualities are missing; no much larger clone stands one base away.

These data were also filed under a second study, of T cells of mothers and their children. Drawing on the second study: Donors were nine systemically healthy Caucasian individuals: three mothers and their six children. cDNA synthesis consumed the entire amount of extracted RNA, loaded at around 1.5 ug RNA in each 15 ul reaction. In the second PCR, the M1S primer added sample barcodes and 2-4 random nucleotides. Each mother yielded over 9.5 million TCR beta CDR3 reads and each child 2.5 million to 3 million reads. Thymic selection similarly shapes TCR recombination output in related and unrelated pairs, with minor effect from inherited differences. Normalized repertoire overlap in related mother-child pairs was always slightly higher than in unrelated mother-child pairs, but the difference was never significant. No persistent microchimeric T cell clones were detected, at a sensitivity of 80 to 100 clones per million clonotypes. The study used deep NGS to compare TCR beta repertoires of mothers and children, seeking features distinguishing related mother-child pairs from unrelated individuals. On average, the children were around 11 +/- 4 years old, while the mothers were approximately 40 +/- 4 years old. After adapter ligation was performed with NEBNext reagents, the libraries were sequenced on an Illumina HiSeq 2000 with 100+100 nt paired-end reads. Mother and child libraries were prepared a month apart and sequenced in separate runs to prevent cross-contamination. For each donor, somewhere between roughly 450,000 and 2,100,000 distinct TCR beta clonotypes were identified. Naive TCR beta clonotypes were estimated from low-frequency clonotypes matched to each donor's FACS-determined naive share, without sorting.

Sequences were obtained from blood. The TCR comes from a boy aged 2 to 9 in good health. The V and J genes are TRBV20-1 and TRBJ2-4; TRBD2 matches 9 bases in the middle. The nucleotide sequence is TGCAGTGCTAGAGCTCCTAGCGGGGTGTCCAAAAACATTCAGTACTTC. This yields the protein CSARAPSGVSKNIQYF.